Here is one TCR beta chain with its context. Its antigen is still unknown. The data were taken from a study of beta chain features in type 1 diabetes. Of the isolated RNA, all was reverse transcribed, and so the sequenced material was expressed TCRB transcripts. Measured with immunoSEQ multiplex PCR; TCRdb has only the in-frame clones, and not every one. Found here are 400,000 to 450,000 clones, approximately 15% of them singletons; the top ten hold 0.03% to 0.04%. Findings and limits, study-wide: The similarity of naive, central memory and Treg TCRB repertoires appeared greater among patients than among healthy donors. Small HLA sub-analyses could not settle whether HLA shapes TCRB rearrangement.

Germline CDR1 is SEHNR and CDR2 is FQNEAQ (reference sequence). V was clipped by 5 bases and J by 1 base, with 14 bases between them. CDR3 length: 15 amino acids. Without exception, sorted populations had purity beyond 95%. This receptor was obtained from a man younger than 45 in good health. The sequencing sample was made of naive CD4+ T cells from blood. The gene calls are TRBV7-9 and TRBJ2-5; TRBD1 might be the D (6 bases). CDR3: CASSPHGDTQETQYF. The CDR3, as DNA: TGTGCCAGCAGCCCCCATGGGGACACCCAAGAGACCCAGTACTTC.